A selection of T cell receptor beta chains follows, all from one sample in a study of blood T cell repertoires in COVID-19. TCRdb's table, derived via immunoSEQ multiplex PCR, lists solely in-frame clones and lacks some. The data contain 120,000 or so clones, approximately 87% of them singletons. Sequencing was performed on peripheral blood. The receptor source for this set is a man in his 70s who had recovered from COVID-19. Each CDR3 is given with its conserved first and last residue. Not every row has a clone size; where given, it reads once, few, many or a size class.

clone_size: .; v_call: TRBV10-3; j_call: TRBJ1-2; cdr3_aa: CAISGDSYGYTF
clone_size: .; v_call: TRBV5-6; j_call: TRBJ2-3; cdr3_aa: CASSLGVHITDTQYF
clone_size: .; v_call: TRBV7-3; j_call: TRBJ2-1; cdr3_aa: CASSLVLAAYNEQFF
clone_size: .; v_call: TRBV29-1; j_call: TRBJ2-7; cdr3_aa: CSVGMEPRGQYF
clone_size: .; v_call: TRBV5-1; j_call: TRBJ2-7; cdr3_aa: CASSKTSGGASYEQYF
clone_size: .; v_call: TRBV4-2; j_call: TRBJ2-7; cdr3_aa: CASSQVRDEQYF
clone_size: once; v_call: TRBV27; j_call: TRBJ2-7; cdr3_aa: CASSKTSWSYEQYF
clone_size: .; v_call: TRBV6-6; j_call: TRBJ1-6; cdr3_aa: CASTAHEDMDSPLHF
clone_size: once; v_call: TRBV19; j_call: TRBJ2-7; cdr3_aa: CASGGTTTYEQYF
clone_size: .; v_call: TRBV4-3; j_call: TRBJ2-1; cdr3_aa: CASSPRLADNEQFF
clone_size: .; v_call: TRBV18; j_call: TRBJ1-4; cdr3_aa: CASSPKLTTNEKLFF
clone_size: .; v_call: TRBV5-6; j_call: TRBJ2-7; cdr3_aa: CASSFRDRDEQYF
clone_size: .; v_call: TRBV7-9; j_call: TRBJ2-5; cdr3_aa: CASSPSRDQETQYF
clone_size: .; v_call: TRBV29-1; j_call: TRBJ2-5; cdr3_aa: CSALGGGQETQYF
clone_size: .; v_call: TRBV5-8; j_call: TRBJ2-5; cdr3_aa: CASSLLGTGKETQYF
clone_size: .; v_call: TRBV5-4; j_call: TRBJ2-5; cdr3_aa: CASSRTSGTLQETQYF
clone_size: .; v_call: TRBV2; j_call: TRBJ2-5; cdr3_aa: CASRLAGGQETQYF
clone_size: .; v_call: TRBV5-1; j_call: TRBJ2-1; cdr3_aa: CASSLAVSSYNEQFF
clone_size: .; v_call: TRBV18; j_call: TRBJ2-7; cdr3_aa: CASSPGTGGPYEQYF
clone_size: .; v_call: TRBV18; j_call: TRBJ1-1; cdr3_aa: CASSRQGLSTEAFF
clone_size: .; v_call: TRBV16; j_call: TRBJ2-5; cdr3_aa: CASSQSPGGETQYF
clone_size: .; v_call: TRBV27; j_call: TRBJ1-3; cdr3_aa: CASSLSGSNSGNTIYF
clone_size: few; v_call: TRBV6-2/TRBV6-3; j_call: TRBJ1-2; cdr3_aa: CASSLTGGLAGYTF
clone_size: .; v_call: TRBV6-5; j_call: TRBJ1-2; cdr3_aa: CASSPGQFYGYTF